The entry that follows covers one T cell receptor beta chain sequence. Its antigen is undetermined. Clones were read by immunoSEQ multiplex PCR, and TCRdb kept only the in-frame ones, dropping some. Of approximately 280,000 clones listed, around 86% are singletons. This entry is derived from a study of cytomegalovirus exposure and HLA in healthy donors. Study outcomes and limitations: In vitro data verified three CMV-associated chains as specific for CMV antigens.

The CDR3 covers 13 residues. V dropped 4 bases and J dropped 3 bases, with 9 bases sitting between them. Germline loops: CDR1 SNHLY, CDR2 FYNNEI. The receptor comes from a woman between 18 and 30 years old in good health and CMV-seronegative. This chain uses TRBV2 with TRBJ1-2; D unclear. The sequenced sample was PBMCs. The CDR3: CASSGRSHYGYTF. DNA for the CDR3: TGTGCCAGCAGTGGGAGGAGTCACTATGGCTACACCTTC. The complete variable domain, with remaining parts taken from reference TRBV2 and TRBJ1-2, reads EPEVTQTPSHQVTQMGQEVILRCVPISNHLYFYWYRQILGQKVEFLVSFYNNEISEKSEIFDDQFSVERPDGSNFTLKIRSTKLEDSAMYFCASSGRSHYGYTFGSGTRLTVV.